The 21 T cell receptor beta chains presented below share a single source sample, sequenced in a study of graft-versus-host responses after intestinal transplantation (dated by TCRdb to 2020 to 2022). The time point label for this specimen denotes: cells obtained before transplantation from donor or recipient. The library was prepared using the immunoSEQ multiplex PCR assay. TCRdb re-hosts the immuneACCESS table, in-frame sequences only. Its copies lack some clones; in the studies checked, an unresolved V gene accounts for under half of them, and the cause for the rest is not known. Across this sample there are about 88,000 clones, with roughly 88% seen only once. Together, the top ten hold around 0.1% of the sample. Antigens for these TCRs are unknown. The sample was unstimulated CD4+ T cells sorted from spleen or lymph node cells, taken before intestinal transplant. Source of these receptors: a human donor who received an intestinal transplant.

The chain links TRBV6-1 to TRBJ1-1; 8 nucleotides line up with TRBD1. This CDR3 spans 14 amino acids. The germline CDR1 and CDR2 sequences are MNHNS and SASEGT. V lost 3 bases and J lost 1; bases outside the gene matches: 1. CDR3 sequence: CASSEGTGNTEAFF. Here the CDR3 DNA reads TGTGCCAGCAGTGAGGGGACAGGGAACACTGAAGCTTTCTTT.

The CDR3: CASSPRMNTEAFF. The CDR3 nucleotides read TGTGCCAGCAGCCCTAGGATGAACACTGAAGCTTTCTTT. The genes are TRBV7-3 and TRBJ1-1; D call uncertain. The V gene's germline CDR1 is SGHTA and CDR2 FQGTGA. V was pared by 5 bases and J by 0 bases, with 7 bases between. The CDR3 extends over 13 amino acids.

V and J are TRBV5-4 and TRBJ2-3; 9 bases line up with TRBD2. The V gene end was trimmed by 5 bases and the J gene end by 2 bases; junction bases not matched to a gene: 6. The CDR3 runs to 15 residues. Germline CDR1 SGHNT, CDR2 YYREEE (reference sequence). DNA of the CDR3: TGTGCCAGCAGGGCCGGGACTAGCACCACAGATACGCAGTATTTT. It specifies CASRAGTSTTDTQYF. The full variable domain, its missing parts supplied by reference TRBV5-4 and TRBJ2-3, is ETGVTQSPTHLIKTRGQQVTLRCSSQSGHNTVSWYQQALGQGPQFIFQYYREEENGRGNFPPRFSGLQFPNYSSELNVNALELDDSALYLCASRAGTSTTDTQYFGPGTRLTVL.

The CDR3 region has the DNA TGTGCCAGCAGTTACTTAGACAGGGTAAGGACTGAAGCTTTCTTT. Residues: CASSYLDRVRTEAFF. The chain has TRBV6-5 and TRBJ1-1, with 7 bases aligning to TRBD1. The germline CDR1 and CDR2 sequences are MNHEY and SVGAGI. The CDR3 consists of 15 residues. The V gene end was trimmed by 1 base and the J gene end by 5 bases; junction bases not matched to a gene: 7.

The J gene is TRBJ1-1, the V gene TRBV6-5; D not certain. The germline CDR1 and CDR2 sequences are MNHEY and SVGAGI. The CDR3 spans 15 residues. The V end lost 4 bases, the J end lost 11 bases, and 23 bases lay between the germline ends. CDR3 in DNA: TGTGCCAGCAGTTCCCTAGAAACACACGGCCCCGATGCTTTCTTT. This gives the protein CASSSLETHGPDAFF.

The chain uses TRBV5-4 and TRBJ2-2, with TRBD1 matching over 7 bases. The CDR3 length is 15 residues. Germline loops: CDR1 SGHNT, CDR2 YYREEE (reference sequence). With 3 bases clipped from V and 0 bases from J, the junction kept 2 bases outside the gene matches. As DNA, the CDR3 is TGTGCCAGCAGCTCGGGACAGACGAACACCGGGGAGCTGTTTTTT. It encodes CASSSGQTNTGELFF.

This clone came up once. The chain has TRBV5-1 and TRBJ2-3; D not resolved. Per the germline V gene, CDR1 is SGHRS and CDR2 is YFSETQ. This CDR3 spans 14 amino acids. The ends were cut back, 0 bases at V and 4 bases at J, with 9 bases in the middle. CDR3: CASSLGSVADTQYF. CDR3 DNA sequence: TGCGCCAGCAGCTTGGGGAGTGTGGCAGATACGCAGTATTTT.

The rearrangement uses TRBV20-1 and TRBJ1-2; no clear D. Germline V gene sequence: CDR1 DFQATT, CDR2 SNEGSKA (reference sequence). The CDR3 runs 11 residues. The CDR3 protein is CRAAPPNGYTF. The CDR3 DNA reads TGCAGGGCGGCCCCCCCAAATGGCTACACCTTC.

This clone was seen a handful of times. This rearrangement joins TRBV5-6 to TRBJ1-6; TRBD1 aligns across 8 bases. The V gene's germline CDR1 is SGHDT and CDR2 YYEEEE. The CDR3 is 17 amino acids. With 4 bases clipped from V and 0 bases from J, the junction kept 6 bases outside the gene matches. As DNA, the CDR3 is TGTGCCAGCAGCCTAAGACAGGGGAGCTCCTATAATTCACCCCTCCACTTT. It specifies CASSLRQGSSYNSPLHF.

J is TRBJ2-5 and V is TRBV15, with 11 bases fitting TRBD2. Trimming took 1 base from V and 0 from J; bases not matched to a gene: 7. The CDR3 covers 18 residues. Germline-derived CDR1 and CDR2 are LNHNV and YYDKDF (reference sequence). The CDR3 here is CATSRGPSGGPNQETQYF. Here the CDR3 DNA reads TGTGCCACCAGCAGAGGGCCTAGCGGGGGGCCCAACCAAGAGACCCAGTACTTC.

The rearrangement joins TRBV7-9 to TRBJ2-7; 7 positions match TRBD2. The ends lost 1 base at V and 1 base at J; junction bases unmatched: 4. This CDR3 spans 15 amino acids. Germline CDR1 is SEHNR and CDR2 is FQNEAQ (reference sequence). The CDR3 DNA follows: TGTGCCAGCAGCTTAGGGGGGGGGACTTCCTACGAGCAGTACTTC. Amino acid sequence: CASSLGGGTSYEQYF.

This rearrangement joins TRBV2 to TRBJ2-7; 11 nucleotides align to TRBD2. The CDR3 loop spans 14 amino acids. V trimming: 5 bases; J trimming: 3 bases; junction bases outside the gene matches: 3. Germline lookup yields CDR1 SNHLY and CDR2 FYNNEI. CDR3 DNA sequence: TGTGCCAGCAGTTATACTAGCGGGGGCTACGAGCAGTACTTC. Its protein is CASSYTSGGYEQYF. Together with reference TRBV2 and TRBJ2-7, the CDR3 gives the full variable domain: EPEVTQTPSHQVTQMGQEVILRCVPISNHLYFYWYRQILGQKVEFLVSFYNNEISEKSEIFDDQFSVERPDGSNFTLKIRSTKLEDSAMYFCASSYTSGGYEQYFGPGTRLTVT.

The J gene is TRBJ2-7, the V gene TRBV4-1, with 8 nucleotides matching TRBD2. CDR1 and CDR2 from the germline V gene are MGHRA and YSYEKL. CDR3 length: 14 residues. Germline trimming cut 6 bases from V and 0 bases from J; bases unmatched to any gene: 4. CDR3 DNA: TGCGCCAGCAGGAAGCGGGGGCCCTCCTACGAGCAGTACTTC. Protein product: CASRKRGPSYEQYF.

The V gene is TRBV14, the J gene TRBJ1-2; no firm D call. V was shortened by 2 bases and J by 6 bases, with 19 bases between the two germline ends. In germline, CDR1 is SGHDN, CDR2 FVKESK. The CDR3 extends over 16 amino acids. Written as DNA, the CDR3 is TGTGCCAGCAGCCAACGATTCGACCGACAACCCCATGGCTACACCTTC. As protein: CASSQRFDRQPHGYTF. The full variable domain, in which reference TRBV14 and TRBJ1-2 provide the parts outside the CDR3, is EAGVTQFPSHSVIEKGQTVTLRCDPISGHDNLYWYRRVMGKEIKFLLHFVKESKQDESGMPNNRFLAERTGGTYSTLKVQPAELEDSGVYFCASSQRFDRQPHGYTFGSGTRLTVV.

The genes are TRBV5-4 and TRBJ2-7; D may be TRBD1 (6 bases). In germline, CDR1 is SGHNT, CDR2 YYREEE (reference sequence). V lost 3 bases and J lost 2, with 12 bases in between. The CDR3 spans 14 residues. In DNA form, the CDR3 reads TGTGCCAGCAGCTCCCAGGGGCTCCCCTACGAGCAGTACTTC. Translation: CASSSQGLPYEQYF.

The chain couples TRBV6-1 to TRBJ2-3, with 11 bases that match TRBD1. Germline lookup yields CDR1 MNHNS and CDR2 SASEGT. The ends lost 3 bases at V and 5 bases at J; junction bases unmatched: 4. The CDR3 is made up of 15 amino acids. The CDR3 coding sequence is TGTGCCAGCAGTGAGGGACAGGGGGAAGTAGATACGCAGTATTTT. Protein sequence: CASSEGQGEVDTQYF.

CDR3 bases: TGTGCCAGCTCACCACTAGACAGGGGTAACGAGCAGTACTTC. It is translated as CASSPLDRGNEQYF. The gene calls are TRBV18 and TRBJ2-7; 8 bases are a match to TRBD1. Trimming cost V 1 base and J 5 bases; bases outside gene matches: 4. CDR1 is KGHSH, CDR2 LQKENI, per germline. The CDR3 totals 14 residues.

Concerning this clone itself: The sample contains more than one DNA sequence encoding this CDR3. V is TRBV5-1 and J is TRBJ1-4; TRBD1 matches 9 bases. Looked up from germline, CDR1 is SGHRS and CDR2 is YFSETQ. Losses at the gene ends were 0 bases for V and 8 bases for J; bases not matched to a gene: 2. This CDR3 region has 14 residues. The CDR3 DNA reads as TGCGCCAGCAGCTTGGGACAGGGGGGAGAAAAACTGTTTTTT. This gives the protein CASSLGQGGEKLFF. Filled out from reference TRBV5-1 and TRBJ1-4, the complete variable domain reads KAGVTQTPRYLIKTRGQQVTLSCSPISGHRSVSWYQQTPGQGLQFLFEYFSETQRNKGNFPGRFSGRQFSNSRSEMNVSTLELGDSALYLCASSLGQGGEKLFFGSGTQLSVL.

This clone was observed a single time. This chain links TRBV4-2 with TRBJ1-2; maybe TRBD1 (5 bases). The CDR3 loop spans 16 amino acids. V lost 0 bases and J lost 2, with 13 bases in between. CDR1 is LGHNA and CDR2 is YNFKEQ in the germline V gene. The CDR3 DNA sequence: TGTGCCAGCAGCCAAGAGAAGGGGAGGGTGAACTATGGCTACACCTTC. Its translation: CASSQEKGRVNYGYTF.

This chain connects TRBV15 to TRBJ1-2; D not resolved. CDR1 and CDR2 (germline): LNHNV, YYDKDF (reference sequence). This CDR3 has 14 amino acids. Deletions cut 5 bases from V and 4 bases from J, with 14 bases between. The CDR3: CATSSAAGSYGYTF. DNA for the CDR3: TGTGCCACCAGCTCCGCGGCTGGTAGCTATGGCTACACCTTC.

In its sample, this clone was seen once. The chain recombines TRBV9 with TRBJ1-6, with a possible D match to TRBD1 (6 bases). The CDR3 has 15 amino acids. CDR1 and CDR2 (germline): SGDLS, YYNGEE. Deletions cut 0 bases from V and 6 bases from J, with 10 bases between. The CDR3: CASSVGGLGNSPLHF. The CDR3 DNA sequence: TGTGCCAGCAGCGTAGGGGGGCTCGGTAATTCACCCCTCCACTTT. The variable domain in full, completed from reference TRBV9 and TRBJ1-6, reads DSGVTQTPKHLITATGQRVTLRCSPRSGDLSVYWYQQSLDQGLQFLIQYYNGEERAKGNILERFSAQQFPDLHSELNLSSLELGDSALYFCASSVGGLGNSPLHFGNGTRLTVT.